This passage covers 22 T cell receptor beta chains from one sample sequenced in a study of T cell clonality in common variable immunodeficiency. Data came from immunoSEQ multiplex PCR; TCRdb stores just in-frame clones and leaves some out. The profile covers approximately 1,600 clones, none occurring a single time. Findings and limits, study-wide: Common variable immunodeficiency TCR beta sequences reportedly had fewer deletions and N-nucleotide insertions.

Their antigens are not known. Material for sequencing was peripheral blood mononuclear cells. Receptor source: a human donor with common variable immunodeficiency.

Turning to this clone: The CDR3 extends 3 residues past the end of the read, so its final part is completed from the germline J gene. The chain is built from TRBV19 and TRBJ1-5; weak D call: TRBD1 (5 bases). Trimming took 5 bases from V and 3 from J, leaving 11 bases between them. The germline V gene has CDR1 LNHDA and CDR2 SQIVND (reference sequence). This CDR3 is built from 14 residues. The CDR3 spells CASSLTDFNQPQHF. Incomplete CDR3 DNA: TGTGCCAGTAGTTTGACAGATTTCAATCAGCCC.

This clone was recorded a few times. The read ends 3 residues before the CDR3 terminus; that terminus is restored from the germline J gene. The chain recombines TRBV7-2 with TRBJ2-1, with 15 nucleotides matching TRBD2. Germline CDR1 reads SGHTA; CDR2 reads FQGNSA. Losses at the gene ends were 0 bases for V and 8 bases for J; bases not matched to a gene: 5. CDR3 length: 17 amino acids. CDR3 residues: CASSLAGLAGGLHEQFF. The sequenced part of the CDR3 DNA is TGTGCCAGCAGCTTAGCGGGACTAGCGGGGGGTTTGCATGAG.

This clone rates as medium-sized (0.01 to 0.1%). Sequencing ends 3 residues short of the CDR3 end; the germline J gene provides the rest. V and J are TRBV18 and TRBJ1-3, with D perhaps TRBD1 (6 bases). V was trimmed by 4 bases and J by 1 base, leaving 14 bases between them. Germline assignment: CDR1 KGHSH and CDR2 LQKENI. CDR3 length: 16 amino acids. CDR3 in amino acids: CASSLELQGSGNTIYF. CDR3 DNA (partial): TGTGCCAGCTCACTGGAATTACAGGGTTCTGGAAACACC.

This clone came up a few times. Read data end 3 residues before the CDR3 end; the end is taken from the germline J gene. The rearrangement uses TRBV19 and TRBJ2-2; 8 positions match TRBD1. Germline V gene lookup returns CDR1 LNHDA and CDR2 SQIVND (reference sequence). J was trimmed by 3 bases and V by 6 bases; bases with no gene match: 9. The length of the CDR3 is 16 residues. The CDR3 bases that were read are TGTGCCAGTAGAAAGACAGGGGTGGGGGACACCGGGGAG. It specifies CASRKTGVGDTGE. The complete CDR3 protein is CASRKTGVGDTGELFF.

By frequency in the sample, this clone is large (0.1 to 1%). The read ends 3 residues shy of where the CDR3 ends; the end is completed using the germline J gene. The chain carries TRBV7-2 and TRBJ2-1; 7 positions agree with TRBD1. Trimming cost V 5 bases and J 4 bases; bases outside gene matches: 8. The germline V gene has CDR1 SGHTA and CDR2 FQGNSA. This CDR3 comprises 15 residues. This CDR3 is CASSPAQGPYNEQFF. The part of the CDR3 DNA that was read is TGTGCCAGCAGCCCGGCACAGGGGCCGTACAATGAG.

Sample share makes this clone medium-sized. The read terminates 3 residues before the CDR3 end, so the remaining end is supplied by the germline J gene. V usage is TRBV5-1 and J usage is TRBJ2-7, with 8 bases lining up with TRBD1. The CDR3 is 15 amino acids. Germline V gene data show CDR1 as SGHRS and CDR2 as YFSETQ. The junction had 6 bases not matched to a gene; V was cut back by 2 bases and J by 2 bases. CDR3 DNA (partial): TGCGCCAGCAGCTTAGGAGGACAGGGCACCTACGAG. Protein: CASSLGGQGTYE. The whole CDR3 sequence reads CASSLGGQGTYEQYF.

As for this clone: The CDR3 end falls 3 residues outside the read, so it is completed with the germline J gene. The chain carries TRBV19 and TRBJ2-1; tentatively, D is TRBD1 (6 bases). CDR1 LNHDA and CDR2 SQIVND come from the germline V gene (reference sequence). The CDR3 covers 13 residues. V was pared by 4 bases and J by 6 bases, with 10 bases between. CDR3 bases read: TGTGCCAGTAGTAGATTACAGGGCAATGAG. This codes for CASSRLQGNE. The full CDR3 sequence reads CASSRLQGNEQFF.

Sample share makes this clone hyperexpanded. Sequencing ends 3 residues short of the CDR3 end; the germline J gene provides the rest. The rearrangement uses TRBV2 and TRBJ2-1; perhaps TRBD1 as D (5 bases). V dropped 3 bases and J dropped 5 bases, with 14 bases sitting between them. From germline, CDR1 is SNHLY and CDR2 FYNNEI. The length of the CDR3 is 15 residues. Partial CDR3 DNA: TGTGCCAGCAGTGAGGGTAGGAACAGGAACAATGAG. Translating it yields CASSEGRNRNNE. The entire CDR3 is CASSEGRNRNNEQFF.

This clone was observed a few times. The read ends 3 residues before the CDR3 terminus; that terminus is restored from the germline J gene. The chain has TRBV5-1 and TRBJ2-7; perhaps TRBD2 as D (6 bases). V lost 3 bases and J 4 bases, leaving 17 bases between the germline ends. The length of the CDR3 is 15 residues. Germline V CDR1 and CDR2: SGHRS, YFSETQ. The CDR3 bases that were read are TGCGCCAGCAGCTCTCCAGGACTATCGGTATACGAG. This gives the protein CASSSPGLSVYE. The complete CDR3 protein is CASSSPGLSVYEQYF.

This clone is labeled as medium-sized. The part of the CDR3 DNA that was read is TGCAGTGCCCAGAGGAGGGGCCTCCCTTACGAG. The encoded protein is CSAQRRGLPYE. The CDR3 in full is CSAQRRGLPYEQYF. The gene calls are TRBV20-1 and TRBJ2-7; tentative D call: TRBD2 (6 bases). The CDR3 is cut off 3 residues early in the read; its end comes from the germline J gene. Per the germline V gene, CDR1 is DFQATT and CDR2 is SNEGSKA (reference sequence). This CDR3 is built from 14 residues. Trimming left V 6 bases short and J 4 bases short, with 19 bases between.

This clone is judged medium-sized (0.01 to 0.1%). The read ends 3 residues before the CDR3 terminus; that terminus is restored from the germline J gene. The chain uses TRBV5-1 and TRBJ1-2; the D gene is possibly TRBD1 (5 bases). Deletions cut 0 bases from V and 3 bases from J, with 18 bases between. Germline V gene sequence: CDR1 SGHRS, CDR2 YFSETQ. This CDR3 comprises 17 residues. CDR3 sequence reads: CASSLVGATHSDYGYTF. CDR3 DNA, as far as it was read: TGCGCCAGCAGCTTGGTTGGGGCTACCCACTCGGACTATGGC. Using reference TRBV5-1 and TRBJ1-2 for the parts outside the CDR3, the full variable domain is KAGVTQTPRYLIKTRGQQVTLSCSPISGHRSVSWYQQTPGQGLQFLFEYFSETQRNKGNFPGRFSGRQFSNSRSEMNVSTLELGDSALYLCASSLVGATHSDYGYTFGSGTRLTVV.

By share of the sample, this clone is medium-sized. The missing CDR3 end, 3 residues past where the read stops, is filled in from the germline J gene. The rearrangement joins TRBV5-5 to TRBJ2-3; 10 nucleotides line up with TRBD2. The CDR3 is made up of 15 amino acids. The V segment lost 4 bases and the J segment 5 bases; nucleotides outside the gene matches: 7. From germline, CDR1 is SGHKS and CDR2 YYEKEE (reference sequence). The chain's CDR3 is CASSRTSGEIDTQYF. The sequenced part of the CDR3 DNA is TGTGCCAGCAGCCGGACTAGCGGAGAAATAGATACG.

Relative to its sample, this clone is medium-sized. The read stops 3 residues short of the end of the CDR3; the missing end is completed from the germline J gene. The V gene is TRBV19, the J gene TRBJ1-6; D may be TRBD1 (6 bases). This CDR3 has 15 residues. Germline V gene lookup returns CDR1 LNHDA and CDR2 SQIVND (reference sequence). V dropped 9 bases and J dropped 0 bases, with 12 bases sitting between them. CDR3 protein: CASTDRPSYNSPLHF. Incomplete CDR3 DNA: TGTGCCAGCACAGACAGGCCCTCCTATAATTCACCC.

By share, this clone counts as medium-sized. The CDR3 is cut off 3 residues early in the read; its end comes from the germline J gene. The V gene is TRBV20-1, the J gene TRBJ2-7; no firm D call. The CDR3 totals 14 residues. Per the germline V gene, CDR1 is DFQATT and CDR2 is SNEGSKA (reference sequence). With 0 bases removed from V and 3 bases from J, the gap between germline ends came to 12 bases. This chain's CDR3 is CSARDLKKLYEQYF. The DNA read from the CDR3 is TGCAGTGCTAGAGACTTAAAAAAACTCTACGAG.

Relative to its sample, this clone is medium-sized. The read stops 3 residues short of the end of the CDR3; the missing end is completed from the germline J gene. The J gene is TRBJ2-5, the V gene TRBV27; 11 nucleotides match TRBD2. The CDR3 spans 19 residues. The germline V gene encodes CDR1 MNHEY and CDR2 SMNVEV (reference sequence). V lost 0 bases, J lost 2 bases, and 11 bases stayed unmatched. The CDR3 is CASSLSRLAGRSLQETQYF. The CDR3 bases that were read are TGTGCCAGCAGTTTATCGCGACTAGCGGGGAGATCCCTTCAAGAGACC.

By sample fraction, this clone is medium-sized. The read terminates 3 residues before the CDR3 end, so the remaining end is supplied by the germline J gene. J is TRBJ2-3 and V is TRBV7-2; unclear D gene. This CDR3 is built from 12 residues. The V and J ends lost 5 bases and 0 bases respectively, with 3 bases between them. The germline CDR1 and CDR2 sequences are SGHTA and FQGNSA. The CDR3: CASSLSTDTQYF. CDR3 DNA (partial): TGTGCCAGCAGCCTGAGCACAGATACG.

About this clone itself: The DNA ends 3 residues before the CDR3 does, and the rest of the CDR3 is filled in from the germline J gene. The genes are TRBV18 and TRBJ1-2, with TRBD1 matching 9 bases. Germline trimming cut 4 bases from V and 7 bases from J; bases unmatched to any gene: 10. Looked up from germline, CDR1 is KGHSH and CDR2 is LQKENI. CDR3 length: 15 amino acids. The sequenced CDR3 bases are TGTGCCAGCTCACTTGAAACCCGGGACAGGGCTGGC. Translation gives CASSLETRDRAG. The entire CDR3 protein reads CASSLETRDRAGYTF.

This clone showed up just a few times. The read ends 3 residues before the CDR3 terminus; that terminus is restored from the germline J gene. V is TRBV2 and J is TRBJ2-7, with 11 nucleotides matching TRBD2. Trimming removed 8 bases from V and 1 base from J; junction bases left unmatched: 7. This CDR3 is built from 15 residues. Germline V lookup: CDR1 SNHLY, CDR2 FYNNEI. The CDR3 here is CASRPTSGASYEQYF. The CDR3 DNA, read in part, is TGTGCCAGCCGCCCGACTAGCGGGGCGTCCTACGAG.

There are a few counts of this clone. Read coverage stops 3 residues before the CDR3 terminus; the germline J gene supplies the remainder. The chain is built from TRBV7-2 and TRBJ1-1; D may be TRBD1 (5 bases). The germline V gene encodes CDR1 SGHTA and CDR2 FQGNSA. Trimming shortened V by 2 bases and J by 5 bases, and 15 bases separated the two germline ends. The length of the CDR3 is 15 residues. The CDR3: CASSLSSGQGTEAFF. CDR3 bases read: TGTGCCAGCAGCTTATCGTCAGGGCAAGGTACTGAA.

Comment on this clone: The read terminates 3 residues before the CDR3 end, so the remaining end is supplied by the germline J gene. V gene TRBV2 combines with J gene TRBJ2-1; TRBD2 matches at 9 bases. Germline assignment: CDR1 SNHLY and CDR2 FYNNEI. Losses at the gene ends were 0 bases for V and 3 bases for J; bases not matched to a gene: 3. The CDR3 runs to 16 residues. CDR3 sequence: CASSEAPSGVYNEQFF. Incomplete CDR3 DNA: TGTGCCAGCAGTGAAGCGCCTAGCGGGGTCTACAATGAG.

In this sample, this clone turned up a few times. The read finishes 3 residues shy of the CDR3 end, and the germline J gene is used to complete it. This chain joins TRBV18 and TRBJ1-2; 12 positions agree with TRBD1. The germline V gene encodes CDR1 KGHSH and CDR2 LQKENI. This CDR3 is 17 amino acids long. Trimming at V came to 4 bases and at J to 5 bases, leaving 11 bases not matched to a gene. The covered CDR3 bases are TGTGCCAGCTCACTTAGCTCCGGGACAGGGGGCGAGTATGGC. It is translated as CASSLSSGTGGEYG. The whole CDR3 sequence reads CASSLSSGTGGEYGYTF.

This clone was seen more than once but under ten times. This CDR3 is CASGGQTADEQYF. The sequenced CDR3 bases are TGTGCCAGCGGAGGACAGACGGCGGACGAG. The chain links TRBV7-9 to TRBJ2-7, with D perhaps matching TRBD1 (6 bases). The read ends 3 residues before the CDR3 terminus; that terminus is restored from the germline J gene. The CDR3 has 13 residues. Trimming cost V 8 bases and J 5 bases, with 16 bases left between them. In germline, CDR1 is SEHNR, CDR2 FQNEAQ (reference sequence).